The 29 T cell receptor beta chains below all came from one sample that was sequenced in a study of blood T cell repertoires in COVID-19 (dated by TCRdb to 2020 to 2022). Library preparation was by the immunoSEQ multiplex PCR assay. What TCRdb holds here is the immuneACCESS table cut down to in-frame rearrangements. Part of the clones is not present; checked against another copy, under half of the missing clones reflect an unresolved V gene, and the others are unexplained. Recorded for this sample are roughly 150,000 clones; 85% of them occurred a single time. The biggest ten clones account for under 3% of the sample. Specimen: peripheral blood. All receptors come from a man aged 50 or older with acute or convalescent COVID-19.

V usage is TRBV5-4 and J usage is TRBJ2-5; TRBD2 is a possible D gene (5 bases). CDR3 size: 14 residues. Per the germline V gene, CDR1 is SGHNT and CDR2 is YYREEE (reference sequence). Trimming took off 1 base at V and 2 bases at J, with 9 bases between the two ends. This chain's CDR3 is CASSLRREQETQYF. CDR3 in DNA: TGTGCCAGCAGCTTGAGAAGGGAGCAAGAGACCCAGTACTTC.

The V gene is TRBV6-5, the J gene TRBJ2-7; perhaps TRBD1 as D (6 bases). V gave up 8 bases and J gave up 0 bases, with 14 bases separating them. Germline V lookup: CDR1 MNHEY, CDR2 SVGAGI. The CDR3 sequence is 14 residues long. CDR3 in amino acids: CASRQDLSSYEQYF. The CDR3 nucleotides are TGTGCCAGCCGACAGGACCTCAGCTCCTACGAGCAGTACTTC.

This chain links TRBV3-1 (or the pseudogene TRBV3-2) with TRBJ2-1; 9 bases fit TRBD2. After removal of 0 bases from V and 6 bases from J, the junction contained 9 bases not matched to a gene. CDR3 length: 17 residues. Per germline, CDR1 LGHDT and CDR2 YNNKEL (reference sequence). The CDR3: CASSQDLSSGVRNEQFF. CDR3 nucleotide sequence: TGTGCCAGCAGCCAAGATCTTTCTAGCGGGGTTCGCAATGAGCAGTTCTTC.

This chain uses TRBV21-1 with TRBJ1-5. TRBV21-1 is tagged as a pseudogene. CDR3 size: 18 residues. The CDR3 spells CASSKQGGDKYSNQPQHF. The CDR3 nucleotides read TGTGCCAGCAGCAAACAGGGAGGGGACAAGTATAGCAATCAGCCCCAGCATTTT.

This clone was seen a handful of times. The chain links TRBV28 to TRBJ2-7; maybe TRBD1 (6 bases). This CDR3 comprises 16 residues. CDR1 is MDHEN and CDR2 is SYDVKM in the germline V gene. Trimming took 6 bases from V and 6 from J, leaving 24 bases between them. CDR3 region: CASSPTRYRGQLEQYF. CDR3 in DNA: TGTGCCAGCAGCCCCACCCGATACCGAGGACAGCTCGAGCAGTACTTC. The variable domain in full, completed from reference TRBV28 and TRBJ2-7, reads DVKVTQSSRYLVKRTGEKVFLECVQDMDHENMFWYRQDPGLGLRLIYFSYDVKMKEKGDIPEGYSVSREKKERFSLILESASTNQTSMYLCASSPTRYRGQLEQYFGPGTRLTVT.

This chain connects TRBV19 to TRBJ1-4, with 7 bases aligning to TRBD1. The CDR3 extends over 16 amino acids. Germline CDR1 and CDR2: LNHDA and SQIVND (reference sequence). The ends lost 5 bases at V and 6 bases at J; junction bases unmatched: 12. CDR3 nucleotides: TGTGCCAGTAGTTCTGGAGACAGGGTGAGGGATGAAAAACTGTTTTTT. Translating it yields CASSSGDRVRDEKLFF.

The chain is built from TRBV6-5 and TRBJ2-7, with 9 nucleotides matching TRBD1. Germline CDR1 and CDR2: MNHEY and SVGAGI. The CDR3 extends over 16 amino acids. The V gene end was trimmed by 0 bases and the J gene end by 6 bases; junction bases not matched to a gene: 9. This CDR3 reads CASSYSFTGQGSEQYF. The CDR3 bases are TGTGCCAGCAGTTACTCGTTTACGGGACAGGGAAGCGAGCAGTACTTC.

The gene calls are TRBV5-4 and TRBJ1-1, with 9 bases aligning to TRBD1. This CDR3 has 18 residues. V lost 4 bases and J lost 1; bases outside the gene matches: 14. Germline V gives CDR1 SGHNT, CDR2 YYREEE (reference sequence). The CDR3 bases are TGTGCCAGCAGCAACGCCTGGGACAGGGTGGCAACGAACACTGAAGCTTTCTTT. It is translated as CASSNAWDRVATNTEAFF.

The rearrangement uses TRBV4-1 and TRBJ2-2, with D hard to call. The germline gives CDR1 MGHRA, CDR2 YSYEKL. Trimming stripped 1 base from V and 5 bases from J, with 11 bases between. The CDR3 has 15 residues. The CDR3 DNA is TGCGCCAGCAGCCAAGCTGACTTGGAGACCGGGGAGCTGTTTTTT. Its protein product is CASSQADLETGELFF.

The J gene is TRBJ2-1, the V gene TRBV28; tentatively, D is TRBD2 (5 bases). The CDR3 sequence is 14 residues long. Trimming stripped 3 bases from V and 2 bases from J, with 8 bases between. Germline-derived CDR1 and CDR2 are MDHEN and SYDVKM. CDR3 amino acids: CASSLSGPYNEQFF. The DNA of the CDR3 is TGTGCCAGCAGTTTGAGCGGACCCTACAATGAGCAGTTCTTC.

This clone was recorded once. Here the CDR3 reads CATSDSGTSGYEQYF. CDR3 DNA: TGTGCCACCAGTGATTCCGGGACTAGCGGCTACGAGCAGTACTTC. This rearrangement joins TRBV24-1 to TRBJ2-7; 11 positions match TRBD2. The V gene end was trimmed by 2 bases and the J gene end by 3 bases; junction bases not matched to a gene: 2. Germline CDR1 KGHDR, CDR2 SFDVKD. The CDR3 extends over 15 amino acids.

V usage is TRBV5-1 and J usage is TRBJ2-3, with TRBD1 matching over 9 bases. The germline V gene has CDR1 SGHRS and CDR2 YFSETQ. The V and J ends lost 0 bases and 1 base, in that order; junction bases with no gene match: 0. The CDR3 length is 15 residues. The CDR3 here is CASSLGQGGTDTQYF. The CDR3 DNA reads as TGCGCCAGCAGCTTGGGACAGGGGGGCACAGATACGCAGTATTTT. The full variable domain, rest sourced from reference TRBV5-1 and TRBJ2-3, is KAGVTQTPRYLIKTRGQQVTLSCSPISGHRSVSWYQQTPGQGLQFLFEYFSETQRNKGNFPGRFSGRQFSNSRSEMNVSTLELGDSALYLCASSLGQGGTDTQYFGPGTRLTVL.

The gene calls are TRBV6-6 and TRBJ1-2, with no clear D. The CDR3 length is 12 residues. The germline gives CDR1 MNHNY, CDR2 SVGAGI (reference sequence). Trimming shortened V by 2 bases and J by 6 bases, and 7 bases separated the two germline ends. The CDR3 region is CASSYEGNGYTF. The CDR3 bases are TGTGCCAGCAGTTACGAGGGAAATGGCTACACCTTC.

To note about this clone: A read error may produce the germline difference seen at one junction end. The V call is TRBV2, the J call TRBJ1-5, with D perhaps TRBD1 (6 bases). Per germline, CDR1 SNHLY and CDR2 FYNNEI. The CDR3 extends over 14 amino acids. CDR3: CASREENRVQPQHF. CDR3 nucleotides: TGTGCCAGCAGGGAAGAAAACAGGGTTCAGCCCCAGCATTTT.

In its sample, this clone was seen once. V and J are TRBV5-1 and TRBJ1-6, with D tentatively TRBD1 (6 bases). V was clipped by 0 bases and J by 14 bases, with 18 bases between them. The CDR3 runs 15 residues. Germline assignment: CDR1 SGHRS and CDR2 YFSETQ. CDR3 loop: CASSLAQEQGRALHF. The CDR3 region has the DNA TGCGCCAGCAGCTTGGCCCAGGAACAGGGCAGGGCCCTCCACTTT.

This sequence joins TRBV6-1 and TRBJ2-7, with 7 bases identical to TRBD1. The V and J ends lost 0 bases and 3 bases, in that order; junction bases with no gene match: 8. This CDR3 is built from 16 residues. The germline V gene has CDR1 MNHNS and CDR2 SASEGT. This chain's CDR3 is CASSEALRAGGYEQYF. In DNA form, the CDR3 reads TGTGCCAGCAGTGAAGCGCTTCGGGCAGGGGGCTACGAGCAGTACTTC.

V usage is TRBV5-6 and J usage is TRBJ1-2; TRBD1 might be the D (6 bases). The V gene lost 4 bases and the J gene lost 8 bases, with 12 bases spanning the gap. This CDR3 is 12 amino acids long. The germline CDR1 and CDR2 sequences are SGHDT and YYEEEE. CDR3 sequence reads: CASSTGTHGYTF. DNA of the CDR3: TGTGCCAGCAGCACCGGGACACACGGCTACACCTTC.

The chain couples TRBV7-6 to TRBJ2-2; D might be TRBD2 (5 bases). This CDR3 spans 16 amino acids. Germline lookup yields CDR1 SGHVS and CDR2 FNYEAQ. The ends were cut back, 3 bases at V and 1 base at J, with 12 bases in the middle. As DNA, the CDR3 is TGTGCCAGCAGCTTTGGGTCCGGAGGGAACACCGGGGAGCTGTTTTTT. This gives the protein CASSFGSGGNTGELFF.

The chain uses TRBV3-1 (or the pseudogene TRBV3-2) and TRBJ1-5; D may be TRBD1 (5 bases). The germline V gene encodes CDR1 LGHDT and CDR2 YNNKEL (reference sequence). This CDR3 is built from 13 residues. V was cut by 5 bases and J by 7 bases, with 12 bases left in between. The CDR3 DNA reads as TGTGCCAGCAGCTCAGACAGCTTGCAGCCCCAGCATTTT. Its protein product is CASSSDSLQPQHF.

The chain carries TRBV10-3 and TRBJ2-2; TRBD1 might be the D (6 bases). Trimming removed 4 bases from V and 1 base from J, with 13 bases in between. CDR1 is ENHRY and CDR2 is SYGVKD in the germline V gene. The CDR3 contains 16 residues. CDR3 sequence reads: CAISAAGTQNTGELFF. CDR3 DNA sequence: TGTGCCATCAGTGCCGCCGGGACACAGAACACCGGGGAGCTGTTTTTT.

The chain is built from TRBV19 and TRBJ1-6; D may be TRBD1 (6 bases). V shed 7 bases and J shed 7 bases, with 17 bases lying between them. The CDR3 totals 15 residues. CDR1 is LNHDA and CDR2 is SQIVND in the germline V gene (reference sequence). The CDR3 spells CASTPRGWANSPLHF. CDR3 DNA sequence: TGTGCCAGTACCCCAAGGGGGTGGGCGAATTCACCCCTCCACTTT.

V gene TRBV7-6 combines with J gene TRBJ2-7; D perhaps matches TRBD2 (6 bases). The V gene lost 2 bases and the J gene lost 1 base, with 15 bases spanning the gap. The CDR3 contains 16 residues. Germline CDR1 SGHVS, CDR2 FNYEAQ. The CDR3 spells CASSLSWARGSYEQYF. The CDR3 coding sequence is TGTGCCAGCAGCTTATCTTGGGCACGGGGGTCCTACGAGCAGTACTTC.

The rearrangement joins TRBV5-1 to TRBJ1-6; 7 bases agree with TRBD1. Trimming cost V 0 bases and J 7 bases; bases outside gene matches: 1. The CDR3 contains 14 residues. The germline V gene has CDR1 SGHRS and CDR2 YFSETQ. As DNA, the CDR3 is TGCGCCAGCAGCTTGGGGACAGGAAATTCACCCCTCCACTTT. This codes for CASSLGTGNSPLHF. The variable domain in full, with the rest retrieved from reference TRBV5-1 and TRBJ1-6, is KAGVTQTPRYLIKTRGQQVTLSCSPISGHRSVSWYQQTPGQGLQFLFEYFSETQRNKGNFPGRFSGRQFSNSRSEMNVSTLELGDSALYLCASSLGTGNSPLHFGNGTRLTVT.

This chain uses TRBV5-1 with TRBJ1-1; 8 bases are shared with TRBD1. Looked up from germline, CDR1 is SGHRS and CDR2 is YFSETQ. The CDR3 consists of 12 residues. V was pared by 4 bases and J by 7 bases, with 3 bases of the junction left unmatched. The DNA for the CDR3 is TGCGCCAGCAGCATACAGGGGGGTGAAGCTTTCTTT. This codes for CASSIQGGEAFF.

CDR3 sequence: CASSLAGTGVDGYTF. CDR3 in DNA: TGTGCCAGCAGCTTGGCCGGGACAGGGGTAGATGGCTACACCTTC. The V gene is TRBV5-5, the J gene TRBJ1-2, with 10 bases fitting TRBD1. The V and J ends lost 0 bases and 6 bases, in that order; junction bases with no gene match: 5. Germline-derived CDR1 and CDR2 are SGHKS and YYEKEE (reference sequence). There are 15 residues in the CDR3. Drawing the rest from reference TRBV5-5 and TRBJ1-2, the complete variable domain is DAGVTQSPTHLIKTRGQQVTLRCSPISGHKSVSWYQQVLGQGPQFIFQYYEKEERGRGNFPDRFSARQFPNYSSELNVNALLLGDSALYLCASSLAGTGVDGYTFGSGTRLTVV.

The chain employs TRBV7-2 and TRBJ2-1; no definite D call. The V end was cut by 4 bases, the J end by 0 bases, with 10 bases between. The CDR3 consists of 15 residues. CDR1 is SGHTA and CDR2 is FQGNSA in the germline V gene. The CDR3 coding sequence is TGTGCCAGCAGCTGGCCCTTTGCCTCCTACAATGAGCAGTTCTTC. This codes for CASSWPFASYNEQFF.

The chain combines TRBV15 with TRBJ2-3, with D tentatively TRBD1 (6 bases). V lost 3 bases, J lost 0 bases, and 7 bases lay in between. Germline CDR1 reads LNHNV; CDR2 reads YYDKDF (reference sequence). CDR3 length equals 14 residues. CDR3 coding DNA: TGTGCCACCAGCAGGGACAGCAGCACAGATACGCAGTATTTT. It codes for CATSRDSSTDTQYF. Full variable domain (missing parts from reference TRBV15 and TRBJ2-3): DAMVIQNPRYQVTQFGKPVTLSCSQTLNHNVMYWYQQKSSQAPKLLFHYYDKDFNNEADTPDNFQSRRPNTSFCFLDIRSPGLGDTAMYLCATSRDSSTDTQYFGPGTRLTVL.

This sequence joins TRBV5-7 and TRBJ1-1; D unresolved. TRBV5-7 is classed as an ORF, of uncertain function. The CDR3 consists of 18 residues. Trimming removed 2 bases from V and 1 base from J, with 21 bases in between. CDR3 region: CASSLEPLRESENTEAFF. The CDR3 region has the DNA TGTGCCAGCAGCTTAGAACCTTTACGGGAATCCGAGAACACTGAAGCTTTCTTT.

This rearrangement joins TRBV10-3 to TRBJ1-1; TRBD1 matches at 9 bases. CDR3 size: 13 residues. Germline lookup yields CDR1 ENHRY and CDR2 SYGVKD. V trimming: 6 bases; J trimming: 6 bases; junction bases outside the gene matches: 5. CDR3 in amino acids: CAIRDRGFAEAFF. The CDR3 bases are TGTGCCATCAGGGACAGGGGATTCGCTGAAGCTTTCTTT.